This TCR beta chain was sequenced during a study of response to subunit inactivated influenza vaccine. General study points: Each seasonal influenza vaccination, the authors suggested, recruits few new T cells.

This clonotype was counted ten times or more. Its antigen remains unknown. TCRdb recomputed calls from the RT-PCR reads with MiXCR, one row per CDR3 protein. Among about 520,000 distinct CDR3 sequences, approximately 7.8% were seen once, and the ten largest hold around 13%. The source of this sequence is a man aged 50 to 69 who received an inactivated influenza vaccine. The material sequenced was PBMCs from blood, taken around 2 years after vaccination.

CDR3 amino acids: CASSRRTGWSSTEAFF. The CDR3 coding sequence is TGTGCCAGCAGTAGGAGGACAGGGTGGAGTAGCACTGAAGCTTTCTTT. The J gene is TRBJ1-1, the V gene TRBV6-2 or TRBV6-3; 8 positions agree with TRBD1. This CDR3 spans 16 amino acids. CDR1 is MNHEY, CDR2 SVGEGT, per germline. Trimming removed 5 bases from V and 4 bases from J; junction bases left unmatched: 12.